The clone carrying this T cell receptor beta chain showed up just once. This record belongs to a study of cytomegalovirus exposure and HLA in healthy donors. PCR used 60 Vbeta primers and 13 Jbeta primers. Libraries were prepared by immunoSEQ multiplex PCR; TCRdb keeps only in-frame clonotypes and omits some of them. The sample contains about 92,000 clones, 70% to 90% of which appear only once. Germline V CDR1 and CDR2: MNHEY, SMNVEV (reference sequence). The CDR3 is 16 amino acids. Trimming took off 7 bases at V and 3 bases at J, with 16 bases between the two ends. This sequence was found in a man aged 18 to 29 in good health and CMV-seronegative. The material sequenced was PBMCs. The gene calls are TRBV27 and TRBJ1-6, with a possible D match to TRBD1 (5 bases). The CDR3 region is CASNPTDSFYNSPLHF. The DNA of the CDR3 is TGTGCCAGCAACCCCACCGACAGCTTCTATAATTCACCCCTCCACTTT.